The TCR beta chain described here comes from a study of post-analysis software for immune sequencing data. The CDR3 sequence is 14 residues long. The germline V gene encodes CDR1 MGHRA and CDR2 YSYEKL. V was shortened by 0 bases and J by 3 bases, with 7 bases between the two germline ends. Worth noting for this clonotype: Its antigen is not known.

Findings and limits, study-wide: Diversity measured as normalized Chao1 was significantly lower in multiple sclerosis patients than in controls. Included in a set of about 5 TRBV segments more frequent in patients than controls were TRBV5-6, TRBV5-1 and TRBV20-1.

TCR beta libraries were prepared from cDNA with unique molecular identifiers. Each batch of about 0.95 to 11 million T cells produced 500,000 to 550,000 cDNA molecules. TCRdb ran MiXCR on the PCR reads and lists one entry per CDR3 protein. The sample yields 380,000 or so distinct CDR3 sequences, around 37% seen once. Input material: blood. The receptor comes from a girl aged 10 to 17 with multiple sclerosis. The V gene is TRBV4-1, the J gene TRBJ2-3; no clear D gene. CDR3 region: CASSQDIGTDTQYF. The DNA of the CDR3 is TGCGCCAGCAGCCAAGACATTGGGACAGATACGCAGTATTTT.